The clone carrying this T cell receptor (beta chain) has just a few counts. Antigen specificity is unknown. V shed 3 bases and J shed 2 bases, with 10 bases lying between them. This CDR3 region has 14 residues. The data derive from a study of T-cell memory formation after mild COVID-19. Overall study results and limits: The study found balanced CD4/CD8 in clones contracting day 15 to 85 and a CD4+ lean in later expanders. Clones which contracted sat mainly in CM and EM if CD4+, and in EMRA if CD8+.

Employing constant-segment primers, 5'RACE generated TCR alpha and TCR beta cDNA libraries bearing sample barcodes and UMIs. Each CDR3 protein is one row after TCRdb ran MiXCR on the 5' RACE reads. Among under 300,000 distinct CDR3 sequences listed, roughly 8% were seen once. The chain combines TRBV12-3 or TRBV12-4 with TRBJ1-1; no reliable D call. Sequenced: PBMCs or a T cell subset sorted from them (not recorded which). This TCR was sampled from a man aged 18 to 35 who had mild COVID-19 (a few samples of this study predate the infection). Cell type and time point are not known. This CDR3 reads CASSFEQDNTEAFF. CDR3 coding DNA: TGTGCCAGCAGTTTCGAACAAGATAACACTGAAGCTTTCTTT.